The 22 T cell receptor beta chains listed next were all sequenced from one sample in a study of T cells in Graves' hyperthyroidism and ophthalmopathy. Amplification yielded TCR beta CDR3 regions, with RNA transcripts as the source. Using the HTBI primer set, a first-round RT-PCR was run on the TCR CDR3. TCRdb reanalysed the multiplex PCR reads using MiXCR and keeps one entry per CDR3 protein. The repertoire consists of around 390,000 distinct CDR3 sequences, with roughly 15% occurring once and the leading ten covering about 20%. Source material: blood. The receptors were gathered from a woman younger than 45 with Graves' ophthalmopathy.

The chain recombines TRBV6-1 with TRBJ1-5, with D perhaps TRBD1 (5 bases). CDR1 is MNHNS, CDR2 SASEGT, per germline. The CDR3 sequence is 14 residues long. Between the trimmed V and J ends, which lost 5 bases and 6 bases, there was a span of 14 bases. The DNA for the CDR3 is TGTGCCAGCAGTAACGCGGGGGGAGTTCAGCCCCAGCATTTT. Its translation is CASSNAGGVQPQHF.

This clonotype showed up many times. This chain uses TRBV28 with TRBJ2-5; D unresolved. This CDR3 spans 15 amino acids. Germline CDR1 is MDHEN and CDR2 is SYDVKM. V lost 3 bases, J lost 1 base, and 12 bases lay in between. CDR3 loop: CASSFSDPGQETQYF. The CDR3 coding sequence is TGTGCCAGCAGTTTTTCTGACCCGGGCCAAGAGACCCAGTACTTC.

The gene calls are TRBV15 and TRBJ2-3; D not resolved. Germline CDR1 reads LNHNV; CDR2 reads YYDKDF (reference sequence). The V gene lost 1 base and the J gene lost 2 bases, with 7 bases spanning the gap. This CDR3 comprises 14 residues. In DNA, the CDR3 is TGTGCCACCAGCAGAGTCGGTGCCACAGATACGCAGTATTTT. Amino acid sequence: CATSRVGATDTQYF.

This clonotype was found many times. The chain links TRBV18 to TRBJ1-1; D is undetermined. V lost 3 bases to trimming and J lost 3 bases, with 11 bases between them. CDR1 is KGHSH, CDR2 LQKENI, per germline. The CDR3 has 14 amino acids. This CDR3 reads CASSPQNGDTEAFF. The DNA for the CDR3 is TGTGCCAGCTCACCTCAGAACGGGGACACTGAAGCTTTCTTT.

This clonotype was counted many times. In nucleotides, the CDR3 is TGCGCCAGCAGCCACCCGGGAGGGAGGGTGACAGATACGCAGTATTTT. This sequence encodes CASSHPGGRVTDTQYF. The V and J genes are TRBV4-1 and TRBJ2-3; 8 nucleotides line up with TRBD2. From germline, CDR1 is MGHRA and CDR2 YSYEKL. V dropped 3 bases and J dropped 3; count of bases not matched to a gene: 8. This CDR3 has 16 residues.

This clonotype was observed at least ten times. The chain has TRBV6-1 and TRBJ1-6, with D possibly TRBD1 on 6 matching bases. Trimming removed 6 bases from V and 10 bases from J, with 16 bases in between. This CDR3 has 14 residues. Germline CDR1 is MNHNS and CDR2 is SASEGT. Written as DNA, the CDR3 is TGTGCCAGCAGGCTAGAACAGGGTGGATCACCCCTCCACTTT. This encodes CASRLEQGGSPLHF.

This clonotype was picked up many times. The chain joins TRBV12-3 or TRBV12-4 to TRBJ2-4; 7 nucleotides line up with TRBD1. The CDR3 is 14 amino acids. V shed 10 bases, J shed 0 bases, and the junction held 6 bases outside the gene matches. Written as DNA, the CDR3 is TGTGCCATCTCGACAGGGATAGCCAAAAACATTCAGTACTTC. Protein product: CAISTGIAKNIQYF.

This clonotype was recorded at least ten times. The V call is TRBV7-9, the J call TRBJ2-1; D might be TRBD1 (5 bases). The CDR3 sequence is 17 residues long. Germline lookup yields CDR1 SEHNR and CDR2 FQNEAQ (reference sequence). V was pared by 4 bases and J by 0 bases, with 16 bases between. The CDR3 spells CASSSTLTGSSYNEQFF. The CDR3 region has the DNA TGTGCCAGCAGCTCCACCCTTACAGGAAGCTCCTACAATGAGCAGTTCTTC.

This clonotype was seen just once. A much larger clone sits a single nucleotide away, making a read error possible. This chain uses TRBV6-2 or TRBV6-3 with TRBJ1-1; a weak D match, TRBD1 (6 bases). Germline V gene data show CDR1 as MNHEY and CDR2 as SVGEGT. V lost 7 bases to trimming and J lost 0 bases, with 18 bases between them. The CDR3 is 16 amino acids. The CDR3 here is CASNPLGGIMNTEAFF. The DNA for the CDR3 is TGTGCCAGCAATCCCCTCGGGGGCATAATGAACACTGAAGCTTTCTTT.

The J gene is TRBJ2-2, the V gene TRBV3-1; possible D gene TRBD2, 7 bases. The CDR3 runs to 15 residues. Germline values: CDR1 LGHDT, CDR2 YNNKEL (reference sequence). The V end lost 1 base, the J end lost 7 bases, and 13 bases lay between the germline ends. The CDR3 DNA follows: TGTGCCAGCAGCCAAGTTGGGGGGGCTTACGGGGAGCTGTTTTTT. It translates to CASSQVGGAYGELFF.

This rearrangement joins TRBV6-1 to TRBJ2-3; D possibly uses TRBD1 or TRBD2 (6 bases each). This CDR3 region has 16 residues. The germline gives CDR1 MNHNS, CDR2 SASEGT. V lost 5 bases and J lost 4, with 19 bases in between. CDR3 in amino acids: CASSPRRGGVPDTQYF. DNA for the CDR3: TGTGCCAGCAGTCCTCGCAGGGGCGGGGTCCCAGATACGCAGTATTTT.

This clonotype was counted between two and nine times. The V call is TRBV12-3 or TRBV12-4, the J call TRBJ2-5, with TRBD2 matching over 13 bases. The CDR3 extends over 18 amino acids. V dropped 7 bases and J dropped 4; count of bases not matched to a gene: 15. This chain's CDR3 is CASTLGLTSGGPGETQYF. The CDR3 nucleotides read TGTGCCAGCACCTTAGGCCTGACTAGCGGGGGGCCGGGAGAGACCCAGTACTTC.

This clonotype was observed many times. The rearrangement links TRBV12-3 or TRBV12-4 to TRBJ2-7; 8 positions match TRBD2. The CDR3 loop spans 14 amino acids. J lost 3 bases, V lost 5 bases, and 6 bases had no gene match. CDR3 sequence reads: CASSEAAGGYEQYF. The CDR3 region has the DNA TGTGCCAGCAGTGAGGCGGCGGGGGGCTACGAGCAGTACTTC.

CDR3 bases: TGTGCCAGCAGCTTAGGCAGGGGCGGTCCTAATTCACCCCTCCACTTT. This translates into CASSLGRGGPNSPLHF. This chain links TRBV7-6 with TRBJ1-6; D might be TRBD1 (6 bases). CDR3 size: 16 residues. The V end lost 1 base, the J end lost 6 bases, and 13 bases lay between the germline ends. CDR1 is SGHVS and CDR2 is FNYEAQ in the germline V gene.

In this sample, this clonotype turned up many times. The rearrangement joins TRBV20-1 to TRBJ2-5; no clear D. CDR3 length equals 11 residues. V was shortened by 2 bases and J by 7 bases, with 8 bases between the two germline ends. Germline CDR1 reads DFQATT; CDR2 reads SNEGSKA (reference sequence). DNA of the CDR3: TGCAGTGCTAGAATGTTGGGGACCCAGTACTTC. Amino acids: CSARMLGTQYF.

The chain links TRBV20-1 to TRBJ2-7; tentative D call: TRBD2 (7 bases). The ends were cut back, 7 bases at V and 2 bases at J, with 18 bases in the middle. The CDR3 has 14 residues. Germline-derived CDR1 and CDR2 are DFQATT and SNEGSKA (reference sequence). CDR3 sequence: CSGSWGGAAYEQYF. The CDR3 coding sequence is TGCAGTGGCTCTTGGGGGGGGGCCGCCTACGAGCAGTACTTC.

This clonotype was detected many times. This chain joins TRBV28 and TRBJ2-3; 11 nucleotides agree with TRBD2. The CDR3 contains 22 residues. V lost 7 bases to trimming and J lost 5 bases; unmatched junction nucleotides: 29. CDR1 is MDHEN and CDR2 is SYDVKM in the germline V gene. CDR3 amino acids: CASNLPSEVNRRTSGWIDTQYF. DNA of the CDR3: TGTGCCAGCAACCTCCCTTCGGAGGTCAACCGGAGGACTAGCGGGTGGATAGATACGCAGTATTTT. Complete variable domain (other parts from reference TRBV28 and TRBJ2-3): DVKVTQSSRYLVKRTGEKVFLECVQDMDHENMFWYRQDPGLGLRLIYFSYDVKMKEKGDIPEGYSVSREKKERFSLILESASTNQTSMYLCASNLPSEVNRRTSGWIDTQYFGPGTRLTVL.

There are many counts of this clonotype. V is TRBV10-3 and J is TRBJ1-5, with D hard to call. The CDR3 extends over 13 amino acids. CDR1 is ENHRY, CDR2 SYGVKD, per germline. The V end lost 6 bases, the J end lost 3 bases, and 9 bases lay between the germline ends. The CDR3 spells CAIRAGTNQPQHF. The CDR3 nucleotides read TGTGCCATCAGAGCGGGTACCAATCAGCCCCAGCATTTT.

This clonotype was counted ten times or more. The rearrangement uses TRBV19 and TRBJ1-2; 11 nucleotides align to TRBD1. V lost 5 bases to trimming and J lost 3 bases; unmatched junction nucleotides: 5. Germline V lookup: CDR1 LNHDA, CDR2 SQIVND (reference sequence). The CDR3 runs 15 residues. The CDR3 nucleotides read TGTGCCAGTAGTTCTCGGACAGGGGGCGACTATGGCTACACCTTC. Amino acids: CASSSRTGGDYGYTF.

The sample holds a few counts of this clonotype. CDR3 coding DNA: TGCAGTGCTAGAGTTGAGGGTAACTATGGCTACACCTTC. It specifies CSARVEGNYGYTF. The J gene is TRBJ1-2, the V gene TRBV20-1; D is ambiguous. The germline CDR1 and CDR2 sequences are DFQATT and SNEGSKA (reference sequence). The ends were cut back, 1 base at V and 1 base at J, with 7 bases in the middle. CDR3 length: 13 residues.

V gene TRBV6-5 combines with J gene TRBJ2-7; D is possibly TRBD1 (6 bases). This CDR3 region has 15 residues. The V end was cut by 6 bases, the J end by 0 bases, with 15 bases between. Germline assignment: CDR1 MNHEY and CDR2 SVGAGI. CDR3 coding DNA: TGTGCCAGCAGCTACCCGACAGGAAACTCCTACGAGCAGTACTTC. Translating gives CASSYPTGNSYEQYF.

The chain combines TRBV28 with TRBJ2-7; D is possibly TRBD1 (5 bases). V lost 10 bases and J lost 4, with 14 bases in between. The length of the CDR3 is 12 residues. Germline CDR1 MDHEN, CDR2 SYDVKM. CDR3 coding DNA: TGTGCCACCTCGCGGACAAAATACGAGCAGTACTTC. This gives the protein CATSRTKYEQYF.